Given below is one T cell receptor (beta chain) in context. The source of the sample is a study of shared clonotypes between healthy human individuals. About the research overall: Donors had three CD4 naive, three CD4 memory, two CD8 naive and one CD8 memory plate apiece.

Several immunoSEQ plates held equal portions of the genomic DNA taken from each subset. When replicate PCRs were run on sorted subsets, they used approximately 0.2 ug DNA, tens of thousands of T cell genomes. Sequencing used immunoSEQ multiplex PCR; TCRdb keeps in-frame clones, though not all of them. The sample comprises around 2.5 million clones, 93% of which are singletons, and around 0.4% rests with the top ten. CD4+ cells underwent separation, giving CD45RA+ naive and CD45RA-negative memory subsets. Germline CDR1 and CDR2: GTSNPN and SVGIG (reference sequence). The CDR3 has 13 amino acids. V was clipped by 4 bases and J by 1 base, with 10 bases between them.

The gene calls are TRBV30 and TRBJ1-1; maybe TRBD1 (5 bases). The source is a man aged 18 to 29 in good health. Some clones in this sample may be carry-over from other donors' samples. What was sequenced was naive CD4+ T cells from PBMCs. Subset given: CD45RA+ positively selected. The CDR3 DNA sequence: TGTGCCTGGAAACTGGACAAGAACACTGAAGCTTTCTTT. Encoded protein: CAWKLDKNTEAFF. Full variable domain (remainder filled in from reference TRBV30 and TRBJ1-1): SQTIHQWPATLVQPVGSPLSLECTVEGTSNPNLYWYRQAAGRGLQLLFYSVGIGQISSEVPQNLSASRPQDRQFILSSKKLLLSDSGFYLCAWKLDKNTEAFFGQGTRLTVV.